Each of the 6 T cell receptor beta chains below was sequenced from the same sample in a study of blood T cell repertoires in COVID-19. Only in-frame clones appear in the TCRdb table, and some are missing; sequencing was by immunoSEQ multiplex PCR. The repertoire has 20,000 to 25,000 clones, 73% of them found once; the top ten carry 15% to 20%. Sequencing used peripheral blood. The receptors originated from a human donor in a cohort sampled during active or convalescent COVID-19.

This clone was detected a few times. This chain links TRBV12-3 or TRBV12-4 with TRBJ1-2; the match to TRBD1 covers 8 bases. The CDR3 extends over 13 amino acids. After removal of 3 bases from V and 8 bases from J, the junction contained 5 bases not matched to a gene. The CDR3 DNA is TGTGCCAGCAGTTTGGTCAGGGGGCACGGCTACACCTTC. Residues: CASSLVRGHGYTF.

In this sample, this clone turned up many times. The chain has TRBV9 and TRBJ2-1, with TRBD2 matching 9 bases. Germline V gives CDR1 SGDLS, CDR2 YYNGEE. With V trimmed by 2 bases and J by 9 bases, 6 bases remained unmatched. This CDR3 has 14 amino acids. In nucleotides, the CDR3 is TGTGCCAGCAGCGTTAGCGGGAGTTTATCTGAGCAGTTCTTC. Its protein is CASSVSGSLSEQFF.

This chain links TRBV5-1 with TRBJ1-5; no definite D call. The CDR3 has 16 residues. The V gene lost 0 bases and the J gene lost 3 bases, with 13 bases spanning the gap. Germline loops: CDR1 SGHRS, CDR2 YFSETQ. In nucleotides, the CDR3 is TGCGCCAGCAGCTTGGAGCCATTCGGGAACAATCAGCCCCAGCATTTT. Encoded protein: CASSLEPFGNNQPQHF.

The genes are TRBV10-1 and TRBJ2-5, with 11 positions matching TRBD2. The CDR3 loop spans 15 amino acids. CDR1 and CDR2 (germline): WNHNN, SYGVQD (reference sequence). V gave up 4 bases and J gave up 2 bases; unmatched junction bases: 3. CDR3 amino acids: CASSVLAGGQETQYF. The DNA of the CDR3 is TGCGCCAGCAGTGTCCTAGCGGGGGGACAAGAGACCCAGTACTTC.

This chain connects TRBV28 to TRBJ1-2; 7 bases fit TRBD1. V gave up 3 bases and J gave up 5 bases; unmatched junction bases: 6. The CDR3 has 14 amino acids. CDR1 and CDR2 (germline): MDHEN, SYDVKM. CDR3 protein: CASSFVAGGYGYTF. CDR3 nucleotides: TGTGCCAGCAGTTTTGTCGCAGGGGGGTATGGCTACACCTTC.

This clone has just one count. The rearrangement links TRBV10-2 to TRBJ2-1; 8 bases fit TRBD1. Germline CDR1 WSHSY, CDR2 SAAADI. The CDR3 loop spans 16 amino acids. Unmatched junction bases numbered 17, after V lost 8 bases and J lost 8 bases. The CDR3, as DNA: TGCGCCAGCCGCCCCTTGGGACAGGAAGGTCGGTATGAGCAGTTCTTC. Its translation: CASRPLGQEGRYEQFF.